This TCR beta chain comes out of a study of CD8+CD57+ T cells in acquired aplastic anemia. About the research overall: About 9.8 million reads, on average, were obtained for CD4+ cells from healthy donors.

In regard to this clonotype: Antigen specificity is unknown.

Study conclusions and caveats: Both patients and controls carried the same twenty-nine CD8+ CDR3 sequences.

Genomic DNA served as template for TCR beta VDJ and CDR3 profiling. TCRdb re-derived calls from the reads in MiXCR, one entry per CDR3 protein. The sample has about 35,000 distinct CDR3 sequences, 76% seen once; the top ten hold roughly 20%. The sample taken for sequencing was sorted CD4+, CD8+, or CD8+CD57+ T cells (not recorded which) from PBMCs. This TCR came from a human donor in good health, serving as a control.

The CDR3 loop reads CATSWVAGRNEQFF. The DNA for the CDR3 is TGTGCCACCAGCTGGGTAGCGGGGAGGAATGAGCAGTTCTTC. This chain uses TRBV15 with TRBJ2-1, with TRBD2 matching 8 bases. The J segment lost 7 bases and the V segment lost 5 bases, leaving 7 bases of the junction unmatched. The CDR3 covers 14 residues. The V gene's germline CDR1 is LNHNV and CDR2 YYDKDF (reference sequence).